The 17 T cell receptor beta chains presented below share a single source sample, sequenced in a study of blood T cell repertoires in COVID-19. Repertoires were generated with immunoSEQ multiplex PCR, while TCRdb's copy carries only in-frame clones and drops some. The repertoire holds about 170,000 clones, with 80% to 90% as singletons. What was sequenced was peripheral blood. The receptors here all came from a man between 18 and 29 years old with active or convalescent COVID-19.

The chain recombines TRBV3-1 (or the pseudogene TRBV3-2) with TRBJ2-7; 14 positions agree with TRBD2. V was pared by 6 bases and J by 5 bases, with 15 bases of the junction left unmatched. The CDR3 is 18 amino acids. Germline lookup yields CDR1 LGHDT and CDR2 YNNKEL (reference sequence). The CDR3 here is CASRHSGGTSGSPDEQYF. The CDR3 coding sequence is TGTGCCAGCAGGCATTCCGGCGGGACTAGCGGGAGTCCAGACGAGCAGTACTTC.

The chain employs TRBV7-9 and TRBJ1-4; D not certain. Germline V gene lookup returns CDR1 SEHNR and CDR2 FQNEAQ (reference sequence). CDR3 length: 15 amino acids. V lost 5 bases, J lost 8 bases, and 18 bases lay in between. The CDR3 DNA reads TGTGCCAGCAGCCCAAGAGGAGGGCTGGGGGAAAAACTGTTTTTT. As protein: CASSPRGGLGEKLFF.

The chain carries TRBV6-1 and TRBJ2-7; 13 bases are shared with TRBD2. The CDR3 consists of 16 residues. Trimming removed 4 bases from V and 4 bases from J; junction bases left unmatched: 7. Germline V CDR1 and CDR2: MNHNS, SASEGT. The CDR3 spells CASSARTSGRAYEQYF. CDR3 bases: TGTGCCAGCAGTGCACGGACTAGCGGGAGAGCTTACGAGCAGTACTTC.

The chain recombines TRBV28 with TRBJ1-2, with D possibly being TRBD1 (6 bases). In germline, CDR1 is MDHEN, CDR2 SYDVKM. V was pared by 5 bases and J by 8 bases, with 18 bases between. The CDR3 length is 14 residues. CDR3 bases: TGTGCCAGCAGTATTTTAAACAGGGCGCAAGGCTACACCTTC. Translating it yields CASSILNRAQGYTF.

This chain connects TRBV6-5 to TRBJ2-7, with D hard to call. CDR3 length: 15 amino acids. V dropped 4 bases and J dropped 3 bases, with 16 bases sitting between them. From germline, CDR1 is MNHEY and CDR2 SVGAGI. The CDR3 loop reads CASSLAQPSYYEQYV. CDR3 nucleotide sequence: TGTGCCAGCAGTTTAGCCCAGCCGTCTTACTACGAGCAGTACGTC.

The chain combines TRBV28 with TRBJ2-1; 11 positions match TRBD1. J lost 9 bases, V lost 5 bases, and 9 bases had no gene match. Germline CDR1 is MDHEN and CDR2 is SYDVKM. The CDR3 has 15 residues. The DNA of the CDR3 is TGTGCCAGCAGTCAGAGTGGACAGGGGGCAGGTGAGCAGTTCTTC. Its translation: CASSQSGQGAGEQFF.

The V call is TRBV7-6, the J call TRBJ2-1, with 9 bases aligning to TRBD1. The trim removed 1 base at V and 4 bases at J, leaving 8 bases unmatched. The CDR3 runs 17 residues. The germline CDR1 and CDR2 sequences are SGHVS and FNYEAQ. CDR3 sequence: CASSLGTGGAPYNEQFF. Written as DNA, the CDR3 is TGTGCCAGCAGCTTAGGAACAGGGGGCGCCCCGTACAATGAGCAGTTCTTC.

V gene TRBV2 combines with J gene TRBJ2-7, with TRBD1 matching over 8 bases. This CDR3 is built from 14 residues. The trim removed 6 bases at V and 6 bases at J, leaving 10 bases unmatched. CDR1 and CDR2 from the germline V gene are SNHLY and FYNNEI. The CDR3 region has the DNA TGTGCCAGCAGCGGGTGGACAGGGTTAAGCGAGCAGTACGTC. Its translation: CASSGWTGLSEQYV.

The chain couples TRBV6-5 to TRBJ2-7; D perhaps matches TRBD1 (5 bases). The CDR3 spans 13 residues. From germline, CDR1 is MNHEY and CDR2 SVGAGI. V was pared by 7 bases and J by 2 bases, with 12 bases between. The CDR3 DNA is TGTGCCAGCACCCGCCCAGGGACCTACGAGCAGTACGTC. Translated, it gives CASTRPGTYEQYV.

The CDR3 DNA sequence: TGTGCCAGCAGTTCAATACAGGGGGCGGGGGAGCAGTACGTC. Translating gives CASSSIQGAGEQYV. The V gene is TRBV28, the J gene TRBJ2-7, with 9 bases aligning to TRBD1. Trimming removed 4 bases from V and 7 bases from J; junction bases left unmatched: 8. Germline V gene lookup returns CDR1 MDHEN and CDR2 SYDVKM. This CDR3 contains 14 residues.

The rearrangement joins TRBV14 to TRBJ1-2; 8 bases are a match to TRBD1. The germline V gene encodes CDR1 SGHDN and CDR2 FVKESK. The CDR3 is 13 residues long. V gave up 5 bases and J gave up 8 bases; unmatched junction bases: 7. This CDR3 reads CASSGQGERGYTF. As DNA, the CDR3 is TGTGCCAGCAGCGGACAGGGAGAAAGAGGCTACACCTTC.

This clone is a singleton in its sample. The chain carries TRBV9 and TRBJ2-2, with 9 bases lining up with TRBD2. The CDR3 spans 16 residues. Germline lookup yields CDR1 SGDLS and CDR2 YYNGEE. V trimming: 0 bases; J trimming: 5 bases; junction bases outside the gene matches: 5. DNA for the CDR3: TGTGCCAGCAGCGTAGGATCGCTAGCGGGGACCGGGGAGCTGTTTTTT. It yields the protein CASSVGSLAGTGELFF.

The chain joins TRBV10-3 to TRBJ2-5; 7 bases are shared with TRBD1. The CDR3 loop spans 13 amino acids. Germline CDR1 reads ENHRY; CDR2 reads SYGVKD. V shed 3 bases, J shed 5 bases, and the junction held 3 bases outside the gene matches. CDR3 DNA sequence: TGTGCCATCAGTGACAGGGGGAAGGAGACCCAGTACTTC. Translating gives CAISDRGKETQYF.

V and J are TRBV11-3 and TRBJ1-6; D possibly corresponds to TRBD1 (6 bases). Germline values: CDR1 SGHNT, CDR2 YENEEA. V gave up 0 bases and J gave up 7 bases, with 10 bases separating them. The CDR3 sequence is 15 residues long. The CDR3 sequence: CASSLDQGWNSPLHF. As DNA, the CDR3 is TGTGCCAGCAGCTTAGATCAGGGGTGGAATTCACCCCTCCACTTT.

CDR3 nucleotide sequence: TGTGCCAGCAGCCAAGAACTGGGGACAGGGCCCTATGGCTACACCTTC. Translation gives CASSQELGTGPYGYTF. The chain uses TRBV4-2 and TRBJ1-2; 9 positions agree with TRBD1. This CDR3 has 16 amino acids. Trimming took 0 bases from V and 4 from J; bases not matched to a gene: 6. Germline values: CDR1 LGHNA, CDR2 YNFKEQ.

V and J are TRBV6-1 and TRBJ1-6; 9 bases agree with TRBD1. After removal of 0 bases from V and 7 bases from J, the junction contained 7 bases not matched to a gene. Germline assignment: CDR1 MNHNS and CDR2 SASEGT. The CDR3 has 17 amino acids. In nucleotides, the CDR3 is TGTGCCAGCAGTGAAGCCTCGGGACAGGGTTACAATTCACCCCTCCACTTT. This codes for CASSEASGQGYNSPLHF.

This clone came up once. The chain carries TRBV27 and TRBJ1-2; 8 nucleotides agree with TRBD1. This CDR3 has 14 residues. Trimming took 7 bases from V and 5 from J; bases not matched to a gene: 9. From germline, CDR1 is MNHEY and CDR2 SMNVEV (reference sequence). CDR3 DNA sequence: TGTGCCAGCAAACGGGACAGGACGATGTATGGCTACACCTTC. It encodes CASKRDRTMYGYTF.